This entry lists 5 T cell receptor beta chains sequenced from one sample in a study of cytomegalovirus exposure and HLA in healthy donors. The PCR contained 60 Vbeta and 13 Jbeta primers. Profiling relied on immunoSEQ multiplex PCR, and the TCRdb table lists in-frame clones only, not all of them. Of about 200,000 clones in the sample, approximately 78% were seen once. Sample: PBMCs. The receptors here all came from a woman in her thirties or forties in good health and CMV-seronegative.

J is TRBJ2-7 and V is TRBV29-1; 7 bases fit TRBD2. V was clipped by 6 bases and J by 0 bases; unmatched bases: 8. The germline CDR1 and CDR2 sequences are SQVTM and ANQGSEA. This CDR3 has 14 residues. CDR3 DNA: TGCAGCGTGAGAATAGCGGGCCTCTCCTACGAGCAGTACTTC. Amino acid sequence: CSVRIAGLSYEQYF.

The chain has TRBV2 and TRBJ2-7; 7 bases are a match to TRBD1. The CDR3 totals 15 residues. Germline V gene lookup returns CDR1 SNHLY and CDR2 FYNNEI. Trimming took 3 bases from V and 4 from J; bases not matched to a gene: 9. The CDR3 here is CASSEPTGFRYEQYF. The CDR3 nucleotides are TGTGCCAGCAGTGAGCCGACAGGGTTTAGATACGAGCAGTACTTC.

The V and J genes are TRBV27 and TRBJ2-7; 7 bases map to TRBD2. The length of the CDR3 is 14 residues. Germline CDR1 reads MNHEY; CDR2 reads SMNVEV (reference sequence). The V gene end was trimmed by 6 bases and the J gene end by 6 bases; junction bases not matched to a gene: 11. CDR3 nucleotide sequence: TGTGCCAGCAGCTCCAGACTAGCTCGCGGCGAGCAGTACTTC. Encoded protein: CASSSRLARGEQYF.

CDR3: CASSLTSVQGEQYF. CDR3 in DNA: TGTGCCAGCAGCTTAACGTCAGTCCAGGGTGAGCAGTACTTC. The gene calls are TRBV11-2 and TRBJ2-7; maybe TRBD1 (5 bases). This CDR3 comprises 14 residues. V lost 2 bases and J lost 7, with 15 bases in between. Germline V gene sequence: CDR1 SGHAT, CDR2 FQNNGV.

The chain uses TRBV27 and TRBJ2-5; 10 nucleotides line up with TRBD1. The J call may not be correct, given that the DNA end is closer to TRBJ2-7. Per germline, CDR1 MNHEY and CDR2 SMNVEV (reference sequence). The CDR3 has 14 residues. The CDR3 here is CASSRQGAVYEQYF. The CDR3 region has the DNA TGTGCCAGCAGTCGACAGGGGGCGGTCTACGAGCAGTACTTC.